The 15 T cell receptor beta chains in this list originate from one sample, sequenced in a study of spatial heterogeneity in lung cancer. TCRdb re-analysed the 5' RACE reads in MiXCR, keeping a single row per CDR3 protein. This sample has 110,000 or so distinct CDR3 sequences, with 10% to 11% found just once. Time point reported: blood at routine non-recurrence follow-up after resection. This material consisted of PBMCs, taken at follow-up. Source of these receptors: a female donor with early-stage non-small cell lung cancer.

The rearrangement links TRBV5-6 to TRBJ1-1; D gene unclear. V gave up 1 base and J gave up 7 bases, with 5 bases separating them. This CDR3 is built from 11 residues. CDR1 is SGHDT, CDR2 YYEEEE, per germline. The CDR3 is CASSLFREAFF. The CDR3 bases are TGTGCCAGCAGCTTGTTCCGTGAAGCTTTCTTT.

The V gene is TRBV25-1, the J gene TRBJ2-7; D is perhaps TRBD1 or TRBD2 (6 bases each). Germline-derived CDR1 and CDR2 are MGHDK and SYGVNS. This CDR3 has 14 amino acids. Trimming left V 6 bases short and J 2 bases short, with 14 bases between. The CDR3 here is CASRGTGAPYEQYF. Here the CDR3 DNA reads TGTGCCAGCAGAGGGACGGGGGCCCCCTACGAGCAGTACTTC.

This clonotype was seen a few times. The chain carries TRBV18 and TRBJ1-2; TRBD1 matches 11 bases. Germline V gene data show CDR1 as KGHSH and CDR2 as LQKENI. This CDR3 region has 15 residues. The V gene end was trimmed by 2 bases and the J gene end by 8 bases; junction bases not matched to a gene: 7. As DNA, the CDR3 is TGTGCCAGCTCACCAAACGGACAGGGGGCGCAGGGCTACACCTTC. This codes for CASSPNGQGAQGYTF.

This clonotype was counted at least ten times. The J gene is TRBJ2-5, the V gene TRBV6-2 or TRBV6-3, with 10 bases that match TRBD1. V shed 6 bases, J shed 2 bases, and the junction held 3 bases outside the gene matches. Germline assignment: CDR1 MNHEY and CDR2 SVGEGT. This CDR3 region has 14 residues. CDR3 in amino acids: CASRGQGRQETQYF. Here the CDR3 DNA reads TGTGCCAGCAGGGGACAGGGGAGGCAAGAGACCCAGTACTTC.

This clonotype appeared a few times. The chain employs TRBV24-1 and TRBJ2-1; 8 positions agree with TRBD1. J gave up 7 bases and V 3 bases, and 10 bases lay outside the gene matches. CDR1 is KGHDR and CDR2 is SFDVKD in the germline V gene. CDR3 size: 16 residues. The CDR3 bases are TGTGCCACCAGTGATGCCACCGGGACAGGTAAAAATGAGCAGTTCTTC. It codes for CATSDATGTGKNEQFF.

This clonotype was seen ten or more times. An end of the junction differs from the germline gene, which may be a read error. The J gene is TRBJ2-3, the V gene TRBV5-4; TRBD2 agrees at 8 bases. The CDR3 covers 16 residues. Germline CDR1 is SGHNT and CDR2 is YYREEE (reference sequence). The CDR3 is CASNLGAGAGTDTQYF. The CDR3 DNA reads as TGTGCCAGCAACTTGGGAGCGGGAGCTGGCACAGATACGCAGTATTTT.

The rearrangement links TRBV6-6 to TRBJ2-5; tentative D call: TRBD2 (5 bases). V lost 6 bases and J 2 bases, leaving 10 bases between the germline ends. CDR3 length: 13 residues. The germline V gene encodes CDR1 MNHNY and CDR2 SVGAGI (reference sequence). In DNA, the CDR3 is TGTGCCAGCAGGACCGGGAATCAAGAGACCCAGTACTTC. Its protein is CASRTGNQETQYF.

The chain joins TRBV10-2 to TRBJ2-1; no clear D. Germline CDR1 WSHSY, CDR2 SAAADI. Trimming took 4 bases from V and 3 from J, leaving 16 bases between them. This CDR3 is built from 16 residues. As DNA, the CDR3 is TGCGCCAGCAGTGTAATAGCCCCCACGATCTACAATGAGCAGTTCTTC. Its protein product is CASSVIAPTIYNEQFF.

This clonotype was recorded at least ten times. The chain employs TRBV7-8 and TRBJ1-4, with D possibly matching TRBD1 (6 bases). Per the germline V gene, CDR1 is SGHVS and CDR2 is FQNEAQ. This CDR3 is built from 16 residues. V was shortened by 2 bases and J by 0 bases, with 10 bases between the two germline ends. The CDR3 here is CASSLQGGATNEKLFF. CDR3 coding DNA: TGTGCCAGCAGCTTACAAGGGGGTGCAACTAATGAAAAACTGTTTTTT.

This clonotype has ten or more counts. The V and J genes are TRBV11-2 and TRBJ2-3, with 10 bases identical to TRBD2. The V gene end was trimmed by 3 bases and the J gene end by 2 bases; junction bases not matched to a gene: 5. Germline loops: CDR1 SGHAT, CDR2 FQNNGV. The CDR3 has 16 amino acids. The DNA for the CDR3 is TGTGCCAGCAGCTTTAGACTAGCGGGCCCCACAGATACGCAGTATTTT. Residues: CASSFRLAGPTDTQYF.

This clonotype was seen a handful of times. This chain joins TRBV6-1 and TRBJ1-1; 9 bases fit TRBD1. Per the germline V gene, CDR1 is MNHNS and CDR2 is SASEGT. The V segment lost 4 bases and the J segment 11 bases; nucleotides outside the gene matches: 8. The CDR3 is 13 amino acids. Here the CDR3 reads CASSVTGTGSAFF. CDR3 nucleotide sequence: TGTGCCAGCAGTGTAACCGGGACAGGGAGTGCTTTCTTT.

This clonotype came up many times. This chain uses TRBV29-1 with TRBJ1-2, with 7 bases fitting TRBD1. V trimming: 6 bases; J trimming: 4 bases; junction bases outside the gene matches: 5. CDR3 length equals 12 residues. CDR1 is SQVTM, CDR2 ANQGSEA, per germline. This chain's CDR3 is CSVLDRVYGYTF. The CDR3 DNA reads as TGCAGCGTCCTTGACAGGGTCTATGGCTACACCTTC. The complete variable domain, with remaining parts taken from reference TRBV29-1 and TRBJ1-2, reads SAVISQKPSRDICQRGTSLTIQCQVDSQVTMMFWYRQQPGQSLTLIATANQGSEATYESGFVIDKFPISRPNLTFSTLTVSNMSPEDSSIYLCSVLDRVYGYTFGSGTRLTVV.

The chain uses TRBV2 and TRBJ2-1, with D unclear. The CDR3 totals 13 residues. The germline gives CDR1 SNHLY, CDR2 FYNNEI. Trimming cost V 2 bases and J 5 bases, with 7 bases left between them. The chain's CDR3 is CASSELANNEQFF. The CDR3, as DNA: TGTGCCAGCAGTGAATTGGCAAACAATGAGCAGTTCTTC.

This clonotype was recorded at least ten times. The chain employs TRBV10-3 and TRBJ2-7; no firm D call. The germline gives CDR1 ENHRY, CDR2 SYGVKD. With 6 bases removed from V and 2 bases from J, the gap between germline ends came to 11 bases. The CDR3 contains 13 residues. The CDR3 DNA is TGTGCCATCAGCCAACCCGGTACCTACGAGCAGTACTTC. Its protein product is CAISQPGTYEQYF.

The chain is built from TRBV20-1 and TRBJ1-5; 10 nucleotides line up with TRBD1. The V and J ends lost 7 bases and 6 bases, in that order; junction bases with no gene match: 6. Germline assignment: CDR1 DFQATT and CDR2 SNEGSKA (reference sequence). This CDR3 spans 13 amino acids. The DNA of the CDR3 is TGCAGTGTCTCGACAGGGGGCAGTCAGCCCCAGCATTTT. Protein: CSVSTGGSQPQHF.